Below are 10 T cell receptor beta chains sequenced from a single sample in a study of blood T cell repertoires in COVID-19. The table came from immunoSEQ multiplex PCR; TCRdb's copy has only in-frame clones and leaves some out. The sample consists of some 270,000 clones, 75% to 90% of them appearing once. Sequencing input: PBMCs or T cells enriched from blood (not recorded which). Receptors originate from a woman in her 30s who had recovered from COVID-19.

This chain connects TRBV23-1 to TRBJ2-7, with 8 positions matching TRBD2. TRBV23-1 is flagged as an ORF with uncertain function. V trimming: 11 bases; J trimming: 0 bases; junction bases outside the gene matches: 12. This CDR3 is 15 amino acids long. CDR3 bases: TGCGCCTGTACGGGGGGGTTTTTCGGCTCCTACGAGCAGTACTTC. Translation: CACTGGFFGSYEQYF.

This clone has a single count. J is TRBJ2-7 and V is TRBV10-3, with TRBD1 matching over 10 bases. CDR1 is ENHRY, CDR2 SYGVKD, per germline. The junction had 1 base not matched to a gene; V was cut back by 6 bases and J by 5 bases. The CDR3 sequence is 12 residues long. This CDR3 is CAIRGTGDEQYF. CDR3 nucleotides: TGTGCCATCAGGGGGACAGGGGACGAGCAGTACTTC.

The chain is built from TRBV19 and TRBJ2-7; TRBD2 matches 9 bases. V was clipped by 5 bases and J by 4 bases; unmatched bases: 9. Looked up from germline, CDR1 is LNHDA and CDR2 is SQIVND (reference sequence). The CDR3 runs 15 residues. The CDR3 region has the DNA TGTGCCAGTAGTCGCGGTGATAGCGGGAGATACGAGCAGTACTTC. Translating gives CASSRGDSGRYEQYF.

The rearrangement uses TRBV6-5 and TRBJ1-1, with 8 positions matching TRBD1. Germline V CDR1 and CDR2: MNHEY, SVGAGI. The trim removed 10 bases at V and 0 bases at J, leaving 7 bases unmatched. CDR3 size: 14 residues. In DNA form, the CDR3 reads TGTGCCACCATGCACAGGGGGGTGAACACTGAAGCTTTCTTT. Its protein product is CATMHRGVNTEAFF.

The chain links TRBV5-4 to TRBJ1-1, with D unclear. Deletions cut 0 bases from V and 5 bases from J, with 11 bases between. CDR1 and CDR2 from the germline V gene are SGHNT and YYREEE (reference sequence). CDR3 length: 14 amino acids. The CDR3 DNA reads TGTGCCAGCAGCTTGGCGCGGGGTTTTACTGAAGCTTTCTTT. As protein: CASSLARGFTEAFF.

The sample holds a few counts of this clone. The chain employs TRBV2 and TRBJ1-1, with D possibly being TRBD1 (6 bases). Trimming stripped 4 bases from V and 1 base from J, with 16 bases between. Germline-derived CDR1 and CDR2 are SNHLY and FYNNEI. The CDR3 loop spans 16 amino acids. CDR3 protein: CASSGGRDRRNTEAFF. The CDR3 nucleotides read TGTGCCAGCAGTGGGGGGCGAGATCGTCGGAACACTGAAGCTTTCTTT. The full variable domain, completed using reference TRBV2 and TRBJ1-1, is EPEVTQTPSHQVTQMGQEVILRCVPISNHLYFYWYRQILGQKVEFLVSFYNNEISEKSEIFDDQFSVERPDGSNFTLKIRSTKLEDSAMYFCASSGGRDRRNTEAFFGQGTRLTVV.

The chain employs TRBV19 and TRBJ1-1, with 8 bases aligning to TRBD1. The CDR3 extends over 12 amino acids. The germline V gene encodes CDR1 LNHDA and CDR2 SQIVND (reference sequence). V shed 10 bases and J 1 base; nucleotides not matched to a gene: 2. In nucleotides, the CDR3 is TGTGCCATCGGACAGGGGAACACTGAAGCTTTCTTT. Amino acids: CAIGQGNTEAFF.

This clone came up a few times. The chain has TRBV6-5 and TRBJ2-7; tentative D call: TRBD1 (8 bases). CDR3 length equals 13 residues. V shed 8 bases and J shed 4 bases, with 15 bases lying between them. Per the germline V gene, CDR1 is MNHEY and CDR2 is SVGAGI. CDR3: CASHRGGLYEQYF. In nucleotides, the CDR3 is TGTGCCAGCCACAGGGGGGGCCTGTACGAGCAGTACTTC.

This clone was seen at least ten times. The CDR3 protein is CASARVNTEAFF. CDR3 DNA sequence: TGTGCCAGCGCCCGGGTGAACACTGAAGCTTTCTTT. The J gene is TRBJ1-1, the V gene TRBV12-3 or TRBV12-4; D gene uncertain. Trimming shortened V by 8 bases and J by 0 bases, and 7 bases separated the two germline ends. The CDR3 extends over 12 amino acids.

CDR3 in DNA: TGCGCCAGCAGTGAGTCATCCGGACTAAATCCCAACGAGCAGTACTTC. Amino acid sequence: CASSESSGLNPNEQYF. This chain uses TRBV10-1 with TRBJ2-7; D is perhaps TRBD2 (6 bases). Germline CDR1 WNHNN, CDR2 SYGVQD (reference sequence). CDR3 length equals 16 residues. Trimming cost V 0 bases and J 5 bases, with 17 bases left between them.